These 21 T cell receptor beta chains originate from one sample sequenced in a study of CD8+ T cells in alopecia areata. The sample's treatment: oral pan-JAK inhibitor, 5-10 mg twice daily. RNA extraction and reverse transcription yielded cDNA as sequencing template. Clones were read by immunoSEQ multiplex PCR, and TCRdb kept only the in-frame ones, dropping some. The sample holds about 190,000 clones, around 60% seen once. This specimen consisted of CD4+ T cells sorted from blood, obtained at week 4, from a patient treated with tofacitinib. These receptors were obtained from a human donor with alopecia areata.

This clone was counted a few times. The chain uses TRBV27 and TRBJ2-6; no clear D. In germline, CDR1 is MNHEY, CDR2 SMNVEV (reference sequence). The V end lost 5 bases, the J end lost 0 bases, and 20 bases lay between the germline ends. The CDR3 is made up of 19 amino acids. This CDR3 reads CASSPNMNLGSSGANVLTF. For the CDR3, the DNA is TGTGCCAGCAGTCCGAATATGAACCTCGGTAGCTCTGGGGCCAACGTCCTGACTTTC.

The rearrangement joins TRBV10-3 to TRBJ2-7, with 7 bases that match TRBD2. The CDR3 length is 13 residues. Per the germline V gene, CDR1 is ENHRY and CDR2 is SYGVKD. With V trimmed by 4 bases and J by 3 bases, 3 bases remained unmatched. CDR3 loop: CAISGQRDYEQYF. The CDR3 region has the DNA TGTGCCATCAGTGGTCAGCGGGACTACGAGCAGTACTTC.

The rearrangement links TRBV25-1 to TRBJ2-3; the match to TRBD1 covers 8 bases. The CDR3 covers 15 residues. The germline V gene encodes CDR1 MGHDK and CDR2 SYGVNS. Trimming removed 5 bases from V and 5 bases from J; junction bases left unmatched: 9. CDR3 DNA: TGTGCCAGCAGTACCCTGGACAGGGCGGTAGATACGCAGTATTTT. Amino acid sequence: CASSTLDRAVDTQYF.

The J gene is TRBJ1-5, the V gene TRBV19, with D uncertain. Germline V CDR1 and CDR2: LNHDA, SQIVND (reference sequence). V lost 6 bases to trimming and J lost 0 bases, with 12 bases between them. The CDR3 consists of 15 residues. The CDR3 nucleotides read TGTGCCAGTAGACCTAGAACGGATAGCAATCAGCCCCAGCATTTT. This sequence encodes CASRPRTDSNQPQHF.

The V and J genes are TRBV29-1 and TRBJ2-7, with TRBD1 as a possible D gene (6 bases). With 0 bases removed from V and 2 bases from J, the gap between germline ends came to 11 bases. The germline gives CDR1 SQVTM, CDR2 ANQGSEA. The CDR3 has 14 residues. Here the CDR3 reads CSVEDPQGAYEQYF. The CDR3 DNA follows: TGCAGCGTTGAAGATCCACAGGGCGCCTACGAGCAGTACTTC.

V usage is TRBV7-9 and J usage is TRBJ2-4; 7 bases are a match to TRBD1. CDR1 and CDR2 (germline): SEHNR, FQNEAQ (reference sequence). This CDR3 is 15 amino acids long. V trimming: 6 bases; J trimming: 0 bases; junction bases outside the gene matches: 5. Here the CDR3 reads CASSRGRIAKNIQYF. The CDR3, as DNA: TGTGCCAGCAGTAGGGGGCGAATAGCCAAAAACATTCAGTACTTC.

CDR3 in amino acids: CASRQGPLTYNEQFF. CDR3 sequence (DNA): TGTGCCAGCAGACAGGGACCACTAACCTACAATGAGCAGTTCTTC. The genes are TRBV6-1 and TRBJ2-1, with D perhaps matching TRBD1 (6 bases). The V gene lost 6 bases and the J gene lost 2 bases, with 14 bases spanning the gap. Germline V gives CDR1 MNHNS, CDR2 SASEGT. CDR3 length: 15 residues.

V gene TRBV29-1 combines with J gene TRBJ2-3, with 10 bases lining up with TRBD2. CDR1 and CDR2 (germline): SQVTM, ANQGSEA. There are 16 residues in the CDR3. V dropped 1 base and J dropped 0; count of bases not matched to a gene: 4. The CDR3 DNA reads TGCAGCGTTGAAGGACTAGCGGGTACTAGCACAGATACGCAGTATTTT. Amino acids: CSVEGLAGTSTDTQYF.

The rearrangement joins TRBV29-1 to TRBJ1-2; 8 positions match TRBD1. From germline, CDR1 is SQVTM and CDR2 ANQGSEA. The CDR3 runs to 11 residues. The ends lost 7 bases at V and 8 bases at J; junction bases unmatched: 6. As DNA, the CDR3 is TGCAGCGCCAGGACAGGGAAAGGCTACACCTTC. Translated: CSARTGKGYTF. Full variable domain (rest looked up from reference TRBV29-1 and TRBJ1-2): SAVISQKPSRDICQRGTSLTIQCQVDSQVTMMFWYRQQPGQSLTLIATANQGSEATYESGFVIDKFPISRPNLTFSTLTVSNMSPEDSSIYLCSARTGKGYTFGSGTRLTVV.

This clone was seen a single time. The chain carries TRBV5-4 and TRBJ2-5; no clear D gene. The CDR3 extends over 12 amino acids. V was clipped by 5 bases and J by 9 bases, with 14 bases between them. The germline CDR1 and CDR2 sequences are SGHNT and YYREEE (reference sequence). The CDR3 DNA reads TGTGCCAGCAGTTCAGCTTCCCGGGCCCAGTACTTC. Its protein is CASSSASRAQYF. Full variable domain (rest looked up from reference TRBV5-4 and TRBJ2-5): ETGVTQSPTHLIKTRGQQVTLRCSSQSGHNTVSWYQQALGQGPQFIFQYYREEENGRGNFPPRFSGLQFPNYSSELNVNALELDDSALYLCASSSASRAQYFGPGTRLLVL.

This clone showed up just a few times. The chain is built from TRBV4-2 and TRBJ2-5, with a weak D call TRBD2 (6 bases). With 1 base removed from V and 5 bases from J, the gap between germline ends came to 23 bases. Germline CDR1 LGHNA, CDR2 YNFKEQ. The CDR3 extends over 18 amino acids. For the CDR3, the DNA is TGTGCCAGCAGCCAAGTTGTTTCTTCGGTCGCAGGAGGGGAGACCCAGTACTTC. Amino acids: CASSQVVSSVAGGETQYF.

CDR3 coding DNA: TGCGCCAGCAGCCAAGATTCTAACTACTTCAAAAACATTCAGTACTTC. Its protein is CASSQDSNYFKNIQYF. The genes are TRBV4-1 and TRBJ2-4, with D hard to call. This CDR3 region has 16 residues. V lost 0 bases and J 3 bases, leaving 12 bases between the germline ends. Germline-derived CDR1 and CDR2 are MGHRA and YSYEKL.

The genes are TRBV28 and TRBJ1-2; unclear D gene. Deletions cut 5 bases from V and 2 bases from J, with 12 bases between. The CDR3 length is 14 residues. Looked up from germline, CDR1 is MDHEN and CDR2 is SYDVKM. Here the CDR3 DNA reads TGTGCCAGCAGTAAAGATTCGGGGAACTATGGCTACACCTTC. Amino acids: CASSKDSGNYGYTF.

This clone was seen only a few times. The CDR3 DNA follows: TGTGCAGCTAAGGGTCGCTACGAGCAGTACTTC. Protein: CAAKGRYEQYF. The chain employs TRBV7-3 and TRBJ2-7; D is unclear. There are 11 residues in the CDR3. Looked up from germline, CDR1 is SGHTA and CDR2 is FQGTGA.

This clone was seen only once. Other DNA sequences from this sample encode an identical CDR3 as well. The genes are TRBV2 and TRBJ1-5; D remains unclear. Germline V CDR1 and CDR2: SNHLY, FYNNEI. The CDR3 runs 13 residues. The V and J ends lost 6 bases and 0 bases respectively, with 6 bases between them. The CDR3 DNA reads TGTGCCAGCAGAAGGGATAGCAATCAGCCCCAGCATTTT. Translating gives CASRRDSNQPQHF. Full variable domain (rest looked up from reference TRBV2 and TRBJ1-5): EPEVTQTPSHQVTQMGQEVILRCVPISNHLYFYWYRQILGQKVEFLVSFYNNEISEKSEIFDDQFSVERPDGSNFTLKIRSTKLEDSAMYFCASRRDSNQPQHFGDGTRLSIL.

The V call is TRBV27, the J call TRBJ1-1; D is possibly TRBD1 (6 bases). V was cut by 3 bases and J by 5 bases, with 13 bases left in between. This CDR3 has 14 residues. Germline lookup yields CDR1 MNHEY and CDR2 SMNVEV (reference sequence). The CDR3 here is CASSFLTGFTEAFF. CDR3 DNA: TGTGCCAGCAGTTTTTTGACAGGCTTTACTGAAGCTTTCTTT.

The chain carries TRBV11-1 and TRBJ2-4, with D unclear. V gave up 5 bases and J gave up 9 bases, with 14 bases separating them. CDR3 length: 13 amino acids. The germline gives CDR1 SGHAT, CDR2 FQDESV (reference sequence). This CDR3 is CASSPERLVIQYF. In DNA form, the CDR3 reads TGTGCCAGCAGCCCAGAACGGCTGGTCATTCAGTACTTC.

This clone was observed once. The chain joins TRBV6-6 to TRBJ2-7; 7 bases agree with TRBD2. This CDR3 has 14 residues. From germline, CDR1 is MNHNY and CDR2 SVGAGI (reference sequence). The trim removed 6 bases at V and 1 base at J, leaving 6 bases unmatched. The CDR3 is CASSLSGKSYEQYF. The CDR3 DNA reads TGTGCCAGCAGCCTGAGCGGGAAGTCCTACGAGCAGTACTTC.

The V and J genes are TRBV6-1 and TRBJ2-5, with D tentatively TRBD2 (6 bases). Germline CDR1 is MNHNS and CDR2 is SASEGT. V was pared by 4 bases and J by 10 bases, with 13 bases between. CDR3 size: 12 residues. DNA of the CDR3: TGTGCCAGCAGTGCCCAGAGGGAGGTCCAGTACTTC. Protein: CASSAQREVQYF.

This chain links TRBV29-1 with TRBJ2-3; D might be TRBD1 (6 bases). CDR1 is SQVTM and CDR2 is ANQGSEA in the germline V gene. The germline V and J ends were trimmed by 7 bases and 2 bases, with 10 bases remaining between them. There are 12 residues in the CDR3. CDR3 nucleotides: TGCAGCGCCCAGGGGCACACAGATACGCAGTATTTT. It is translated as CSAQGHTDTQYF.

This chain connects TRBV11-2 to TRBJ2-5, with 7 bases identical to TRBD2. CDR1 SGHAT and CDR2 FQNNGV come from the germline V gene. The V and J ends lost 4 bases and 5 bases, in that order; junction bases with no gene match: 4. The CDR3 runs 13 residues. The CDR3 here is CASSYPGGETQYF. The CDR3 nucleotides are TGTGCCAGCAGCTACCCCGGGGGGGAGACCCAGTACTTC. The variable domain in full, completed from reference TRBV11-2 and TRBJ2-5, reads EAGVAQSPRYKIIEKRQSVAFWCNPISGHATLYWYQQILGQGPKLLIQFQNNGVVDDSQLPKDRFSAERLKGVDSTLKIQPAKLEDSAVYLCASSYPGGETQYFGPGTRLLVL.